This T cell receptor beta chain was documented in a study of blood T cell repertoires in COVID-19. The overall study: Donors in the United States, Italy and Spain gave samples during acute or convalescent COVID-19. The cDNA or gDNA used as material had been derived from T cells, B-cell-depleted T cells, or PBMCs.

This clone was observed once. In the authors' methods: Amplification of reference gene primers was used by the study to estimate nucleated cell counts. Measured with immunoSEQ multiplex PCR; TCRdb has only the in-frame clones, and not every one. The D gene and trimming were derived from the DNA, and the V and J assignments and clone size from that table. The table has 130,000 to 150,000 clones, 80% to 90% seen once; the top ten hold approximately 3%. V was cut by 4 bases and J by 2 bases, with 2 bases left in between. This CDR3 is built from 12 residues. The V gene's germline CDR1 is LNHNV and CDR2 YYDKDF (reference sequence).

This receptor was taken from a woman aged 55-70 years with active COVID-19. The sequencing sample was made of peripheral blood. The chain has TRBV15 and TRBJ2-2; D is undetermined. The CDR3 region has the DNA TGTGCCACCAGCATAAACACCGGGGAGCTGTTTTTT. Protein product: CATSINTGELFF.